This is a list of T cell receptor beta chains from one sample in a study of Ad26.COV2.S vaccination and SARS-CoV-2 variants. Profiled with immunoSEQ multiplex PCR; TCRdb holds only in-frame clones, not every one. This sample has a few hundred thousand clones; roughly 80% occur once, and the top ten carry around 7%. The source was peripheral blood, collected in a trial of Ad26.COV2.S vaccine versus placebo. The receptors come from a person between 18 and 60 years old who received the Ad26.COV2.S COVID-19 vaccine or a placebo. Both conserved end residues are part of each CDR3. Fields, in order: CDR3 DNA, CDR3 protein, clone size, J gene, V gene, D gene. The D gene is left open where the match is weak. Some rows have no size entry. The others give once, few or many, or a class for an expanded clone.

DNA: TGTGCCAGCAGCTTAGCTATTAGCGGGGGCACAGATACGCAGTATTTT; CDR3: CASSLAISGGTDTQYF; size: NA; J: TRBJ2-3; V: TRBV7-9; D: TRBD2
DNA: TGTGCCAGCACCGACATGGGAAACACCATATATTTT; CDR3: CASTDMGNTIYF; size: few; J: TRBJ1-3; V: TRBV7-6; D: NA
DNA: TGTGCCAGCAGCGTGACAGGGGGAAAGGACGAGCAGTACTTC; CDR3: CASSVTGGKDEQYF; size: once; J: TRBJ2-7; V: TRBV9; D: TRBD1
DNA: TGTGCCAGCATACGCGGGGCACCTAACTATGGCTACACCTTC; CDR3: CASIRGAPNYGYTF; size: NA; J: TRBJ1-2; V: TRBV6-5; D: NA
DNA: TGCAGCGTTCTTCGCGGAGAGACCCAGTACTTC; CDR3: CSVLRGETQYF; size: NA; J: TRBJ2-5; V: TRBV29-1; D: NA
DNA: TGTGCCAGCAGCCACGGGACACCAAATCAGCCCCAGCATTTT; CDR3: CASSHGTPNQPQHF; size: NA; J: TRBJ1-5; V: TRBV3-1/TRBV3-2; D: NA
DNA: TGTGCCAGTAGCACAAGGTCCCGGGACAGCTACGAGCAGTACTTC; CDR3: CASSTRSRDSYEQYF; size: few; J: TRBJ2-7; V: TRBV19; D: TRBD1
DNA: TGTGCCAGCAGCTTGGGACTAGCGGGGGTTTACGAGCAGTACTTC; CDR3: CASSLGLAGVYEQYF; size: NA; J: TRBJ2-7; V: TRBV7-2; D: TRBD2
DNA: TGTGCCAGCAGTTATTCTTCCGGGACAGGGGGCGAAAAACTGTTTTTT; CDR3: CASSYSSGTGGEKLFF; size: NA; J: TRBJ1-4; V: TRBV6-5; D: TRBD1
DNA: TGTGCCAGCGGACCCAGTACCAGGGGGCAAGAGACCCAGTACTTC; CDR3: CASGPSTRGQETQYF; size: NA; J: TRBJ2-5; V: TRBV3-1/TRBV3-2; D: TRBD1
DNA: TGTGCCAGCAGTTCGCCAGGGAGGGCTGCCTACGAGCAGTACTTC; CDR3: CASSSPGRAAYEQYF; size: NA; J: TRBJ2-7; V: TRBV6-5; D: TRBD2
DNA: TGTGCCAGCAGTTCTCGGGCCGGTAGCAATCAGCCCCAGCATTTT; CDR3: CASSSRAGSNQPQHF; size: NA; J: TRBJ1-5; V: TRBV3-1/TRBV3-2; D: NA
DNA: TGTGCCAGCAGTAGGGGGGCCGACAATCAGCCCCAGCATTTT; CDR3: CASSRGADNQPQHF; size: many; J: TRBJ1-5; V: TRBV27; D: NA
DNA: TGTGCCAGCAGCTTGGACAGGGGAAGAGGAGAGACCCAGTACTTC; CDR3: CASSLDRGRGETQYF; size: NA; J: TRBJ2-5; V: TRBV5-8; D: TRBD1
DNA: TGCGCCAGCAGCCCCGGGACTAGCGCATACGAGCAGTACTTC; CDR3: CASSPGTSAYEQYF; size: once; J: TRBJ2-7; V: TRBV10-1; D: TRBD2
DNA: TGTGCCAGCAGCCCGGGACAGGGTGACTATGGCTACACCTTC; CDR3: CASSPGQGDYGYTF; size: NA; J: TRBJ1-2; V: TRBV7-2; D: TRBD1
DNA: TGTGCCAGCTCACCACCATACAGATGGGACACTGAAGCTTTCTTT; CDR3: CASSPPYRWDTEAFF; size: NA; J: TRBJ1-1; V: TRBV18; D: NA
DNA: TGCGCCAGCAGCTTGGGTGCGACAGGGCAAGAGACCCAGTACTTC; CDR3: CASSLGATGQETQYF; size: NA; J: TRBJ2-5; V: TRBV5-1; D: TRBD1
DNA: TGTGCCAGCAGCTTAATCCCTGAAGCTTTCTTT; CDR3: CASSLIPEAFF; size: NA; J: TRBJ1-1; V: TRBV6-1; D: NA
DNA: TGCAGCGTTGAGTCATGGCGCTCCTACAATGAGCAGTTCTTC; CDR3: CSVESWRSYNEQFF; size: NA; J: TRBJ2-1; V: TRBV29-1; D: NA
DNA: TGTGCCAGCTCACCCTCTTTGGGTCGGAACGCTGAAGCTTTCTTT; CDR3: CASSPSLGRNAEAFF; size: NA; J: TRBJ1-1; V: TRBV18; D: NA
DNA: TGTGCCAGCAGCTTGGGGCCGACAGGGGAAGGAAGTTCACCCCTCCACTTT; CDR3: CASSLGPTGEGSSPLHF; size: NA; J: TRBJ1-6; V: TRBV5-4; D: TRBD1
DNA: TGTGCCAGCAGCCCTCCCTGGGGGAGGGTGAACACTGAAGCTTTCTTT; CDR3: CASSPPWGRVNTEAFF; size: NA; J: TRBJ1-1; V: TRBV6-6; D: NA
DNA: TGTGCCAGCAGCTCGGACAGTGGAAACACCATATATTTT; CDR3: CASSSDSGNTIYF; size: NA; J: TRBJ1-3; V: TRBV7-3; D: NA
DNA: TGTGCCAGCTCACCACCCCGGGACAGCGAGCAGTTCTTC; CDR3: CASSPPRDSEQFF; size: NA; J: TRBJ2-1; V: TRBV18; D: TRBD1
DNA: TGTGCCAGCAGCTTGGGACAGGGAAGGGCTGAAGCTTTCTTT; CDR3: CASSLGQGRAEAFF; size: NA; J: TRBJ1-1; V: TRBV9; D: TRBD1
DNA: TGTGCCAGCAGCTCGATTCTCAGAAACATTCAGTACTTC; CDR3: CASSSILRNIQYF; size: NA; J: TRBJ2-4; V: TRBV13; D: NA
DNA: TGTGCCAGTAGTCTCCGGGGGGCGTACGAGCAGTACTTC; CDR3: CASSLRGAYEQYF; size: NA; J: TRBJ2-7; V: TRBV19; D: NA
DNA: TGTGCCAGCAGTCCGGGACTATTCTACAATGAGCAGTTCTTC; CDR3: CASSPGLFYNEQFF; size: NA; J: TRBJ2-1; V: TRBV11-2; D: TRBD2
DNA: TGTGCCAGCAGCCCGGTAGTAACCGGGGAGCTGTTTTTT; CDR3: CASSPVVTGELFF; size: few; J: TRBJ2-2; V: TRBV5-6; D: NA
DNA: TGTGCCAGCAGCTCGCATACAGGGGTGGCGGAGACCCAGTACTTC; CDR3: CASSSHTGVAETQYF; size: NA; J: TRBJ2-5; V: TRBV7-6; D: TRBD1
DNA: TGCGCCAGCAGCTTGGGCGGCGGGGGCAGAATAGATACGCAGTATTTT; CDR3: CASSLGGGGRIDTQYF; size: NA; J: TRBJ2-3; V: TRBV5-1; D: NA
DNA: TGCGCCAGCAGCTTGGTCGGCGGGGGACACAATGAGCAGTTCTTC; CDR3: CASSLVGGGHNEQFF; size: NA; J: TRBJ2-1; V: TRBV5-1; D: TRBD2
DNA: TGCGCCAGCAAGGCGGGACAGGGGGGTTACTACGAGCAGTACTTC; CDR3: CASKAGQGGYYEQYF; size: few; J: TRBJ2-7; V: TRBV10-2; D: TRBD1
DNA: TGTGCCAGCAGCCCTACCGACAGGGGCTCTGGAAACACCATATATTTT; CDR3: CASSPTDRGSGNTIYF; size: NA; J: TRBJ1-3; V: TRBV27; D: TRBD1
DNA: TGTGCCAGCAGTCAAAACGGCCACACTGAAGCTTTCTTT; CDR3: CASSQNGHTEAFF; size: NA; J: TRBJ1-1; V: TRBV11-1; D: NA
DNA: TGTGCCAGCTCCAGGGGTAACTATGGCTACACCTTC; CDR3: CASSRGNYGYTF; size: NA; J: TRBJ1-2; V: TRBV2; D: NA
DNA: TGTGCCAGCAGCCAATGGCTCTCTGGAAACACCATATATTTT; CDR3: CASSQWLSGNTIYF; size: few; J: TRBJ1-3; V: TRBV14; D: NA
DNA: TGTGCCAGCAGCTTGGGGCAGTACACCGGGGAGCTGTTTTTT; CDR3: CASSLGQYTGELFF; size: NA; J: TRBJ2-2; V: TRBV7-2; D: NA
DNA: TGTGCCAGCAGCTTAGGTGGATCCTACAATGAGCAGTTCTTC; CDR3: CASSLGGSYNEQFF; size: NA; J: TRBJ2-1; V: TRBV11-3; D: NA
DNA: TGTGCCAGCAGGGGCAGTTTCTATGGCTACACCTTC; CDR3: CASRGSFYGYTF; size: NA; J: TRBJ1-2; V: TRBV27; D: NA
DNA: TGTGCCACCAGCACTTCCAAGGTGGCGGTTGATGAAAAACTGTTTTTT; CDR3: CATSTSKVAVDEKLFF; size: once; J: TRBJ1-4; V: TRBV15; D: NA
DNA: TGTGCCAGCGGCAAACCTACAGGGAGCTCCTATAATTCACCCCTCCACTTT; CDR3: CASGKPTGSSYNSPLHF; size: NA; J: TRBJ1-6; V: TRBV9; D: NA
DNA: TGTGCCAGCAGTTCTACATACCGAGGACTCGAGCAGTACTTC; CDR3: CASSSTYRGLEQYF; size: NA; J: TRBJ2-7; V: TRBV27; D: NA
DNA: TGCGCCAGCAGCTTGTTAACTGCGGGAGGGAAACACAATGAGCAGTTCTTC; CDR3: CASSLLTAGGKHNEQFF; size: NA; J: TRBJ2-1; V: TRBV5-1; D: TRBD2
DNA: TGTGCCAGCAGCCTTACCTCGTCGGGGGGCGTGAACACCGGGGAGCTGTTTTTT; CDR3: CASSLTSSGGVNTGELFF; size: NA; J: TRBJ2-2; V: TRBV7-9; D: NA
DNA: TGTGCTAGTGGTTTCTGGTCTGGAAACACCATATATTTT; CDR3: CASGFWSGNTIYF; size: NA; J: TRBJ1-3; V: TRBV12-5; D: NA
DNA: TGTGCCAGCAATAGCAGGGTGTATGGCTACACCTTC; CDR3: CASNSRVYGYTF; size: NA; J: TRBJ1-2; V: TRBV3-1/TRBV3-2; D: NA
DNA: TGTGCCAGCTCACCAGGGGAACGGCACTCTGGAAACACCATATATTTT; CDR3: CASSPGERHSGNTIYF; size: NA; J: TRBJ1-3; V: TRBV18; D: NA
DNA: TGTGCCAGCAGTGAAGCGCTTGGGTACACTTATGAAAAACTGTTTTTT; CDR3: CASSEALGYTYEKLFF; size: NA; J: TRBJ1-4; V: TRBV2; D: NA
DNA: TGTGCCAGCAGTTTTGGGGGGGTCTCACCCCTCCACTTT; CDR3: CASSFGGVSPLHF; size: NA; J: TRBJ1-6; V: TRBV12-3/TRBV12-4; D: NA
DNA: TGTGCCAGCAGCCCACGGACAGGGGATAACTATGGCTACACCTTC; CDR3: CASSPRTGDNYGYTF; size: NA; J: TRBJ1-2; V: TRBV9; D: TRBD1
DNA: TGCGCCACCCTCCCCTCATCGGCCTATAATTCACCCCTCCACTTT; CDR3: CATLPSSAYNSPLHF; size: NA; J: TRBJ1-6; V: TRBV10-2; D: NA
DNA: TGTGCCAGCTCACCTTTTATAGGCAATCAGCCCCAGCATTTT; CDR3: CASSPFIGNQPQHF; size: few; J: TRBJ1-5; V: TRBV18; D: NA
DNA: TGTGCCACCAGCACCGCAAATACAGGGTCTGAAGCTTTCTTT; CDR3: CATSTANTGSEAFF; size: NA; J: TRBJ1-1; V: TRBV15; D: NA
DNA: TGCGCCAGCAGCAGACAGGAGACCCAGTACTTC; CDR3: CASSRQETQYF; size: NA; J: TRBJ2-5; V: TRBV5-1; D: NA
DNA: TGTGCCAGTAGTATATCCAGGGACTATGGCTACACCTTC; CDR3: CASSISRDYGYTF; size: few; J: TRBJ1-2; V: TRBV19; D: NA
DNA: TGTGCCAGCAGCCCGGAAAGCAATCAGCCCCAGCATTTT; CDR3: CASSPESNQPQHF; size: NA; J: TRBJ1-5; V: TRBV6-5; D: NA